This T cell receptor beta chain was found in a study of read filtering for tumor transcriptome and immune sequencing (dated by TCRdb to 2018 to 2021). For the study in its entirety: Of the patients in the cohort, 17 were male and roughly 13 were female, and their mean age was 65.9 years, with a range of about 47 to 85. Under revised international staging, roughly eight patients fell into R-ISS I, more than 15 into R-ISS II and about 7 into R-ISS III. After DNase treatment, whole-transcriptome libraries were prepared using the TruSeq RNA Access Library Prep Kit. Per sample, about 4 to 11 million TCR-region mapped reads were obtained with IR-seq, compared with only about 80 to 1,400 with RNA-seq. TCR repertoires obtained by targeted immune repertoire sequencing and by bulk whole-transcriptome sequencing performed on the same bone marrow samples were compared. A main aim was a read-filtering strategy for immune repertoire data, specifically whether clonotypes supported by a single read should be removed. Study-level results and caveats: Single-read clonotypes made up roughly four fifths of clonotypes but 3% to 4% of total reads in IR-seq, and approximately 73% of clonotypes and roughly 45% of reads in RNA-seq. Rather than purified T cells, the sorted CD138-negative fraction was a mixed bone marrow immune population. When single-read clonotypes were removed, the proportions of shared clonotypes in IR-seq and RNA-seq correlated more strongly. Compared with RNA-seq, IR-seq captured clonotypes at much greater depth and more reliably, and a smaller IR-seq throughput was enough to identify most of the shared clonotypes.

This clonotype was counted at least ten times. The antigen it binds to is not known. Base quality data are lacking; no much larger clone is found one base away. Each patient had bone marrow sampled at the time of active disease. Ficoll-Hypaque density gradient centrifugation was used to isolate the bone marrow mononuclear cells. Myeloma plasma cells were removed and CD138-negative cells were collected by negative selection after labeling with CD138 magnetic microbeads on a MACS separator. Flow cytometry on an Attune NxT with CD138 antibodies was used to check the purity of the isolated cells. TRIzol reagent was used to extract total RNA, which was then quantified with a NanoDrop spectrophotometer. Paired RNA-seq and IR-seq were performed on each patient's CD138-negative bone marrow sample. TCR libraries were built from 300 to 450 ng RNA with the Immunoverse kit, using molecular barcoded adaptors covering alpha/delta and beta/gamma chains. TCR library preparation was performed with the same RNA that was used for transcriptome sequencing. Sequencing of TCR libraries was carried out on an Illumina HiSeq 4000 with 2 x 150 cycles. The authors' analysis ran thus. TCR reads were aligned to human V, D, J and C references and assembled into CDR3 clonotypes with MiXCR, including quality filtering and error correction. Clonotype counts and gene usage diversity were analyzed with the tcR package in R. Raw mapping reads were checked after the RNA-seq reads had been mapped by STAR aligner version 2.5.3a onto the human GRCh37 genome. To test the effect of sequencing depth on detected clonotypes, IR-seq fastq files were randomly downsampled using Seqtk 1.3. TCRdb trimmed the raw reads at Q25, called clones with MiXCR and kept productive beta chains. Every entry covers one CDR3 protein and lists the most common genes and DNA from its rows. The V and J calls were determined by TCRdb, not by the authors. Recorded for this sample are around 50,000 distinct CDR3 sequences; over 9% of them occurred a single time. The top ten hold roughly 16% of the sample.

The CDR3 goes from the cysteine to the phenylalanine over 16 residues. CDR3 DNA is the only sequence kept; it has 48 bases, read in frame from the first base. The junction shows trimming of 1 base on V and 6 bases on J, and the gene matches do not reach 11 bases of it. The germline V gene encodes CDR1 DFQATT and CDR2 SNEGSKA (reference sequence). Sequenced sample: a population of CD138-negative cells sorted from bone marrow. The label giving this sample's cell subset or site can be read as: bone marrow mononuclear cells depleted of CD138+ plasma/myeloma cells by negative magnetic selection. The V and J genes are TRBV20-1 and TRBJ2-1; the central 8 bases match TRBD2. This clonotype was obtained from a donor aged 40 or over with multiple myeloma. This receptor has the CDR3 CSARALLAVFVNEQFF. The nucleotide sequence is given as TGCAGTGCTAGAGCCTTACTAGCGGTCTTCGTCAATGAGCAGTTCTTC.